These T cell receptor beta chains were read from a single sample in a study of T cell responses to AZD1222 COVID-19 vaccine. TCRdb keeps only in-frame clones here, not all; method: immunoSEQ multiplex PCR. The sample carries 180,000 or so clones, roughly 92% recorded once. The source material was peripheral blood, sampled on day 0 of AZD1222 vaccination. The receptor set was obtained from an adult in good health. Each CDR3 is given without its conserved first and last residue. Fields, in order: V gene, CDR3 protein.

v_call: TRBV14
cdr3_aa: ASSQDSRDTDTQY

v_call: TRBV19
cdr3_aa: ASTPGTNYGYT

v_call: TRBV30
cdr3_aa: AWARDHQETQY

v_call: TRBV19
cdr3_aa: ASRLESGANVLT

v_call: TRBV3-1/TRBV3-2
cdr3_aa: ASSPRGVEHEQY

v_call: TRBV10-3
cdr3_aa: AIRVAGVGEQY

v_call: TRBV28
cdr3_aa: ASSFPQNTEAF

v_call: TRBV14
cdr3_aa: ASSQRYANTGELF

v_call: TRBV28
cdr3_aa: ASSWGYGYT

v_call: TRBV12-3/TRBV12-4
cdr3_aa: ATFRQGGLGYT

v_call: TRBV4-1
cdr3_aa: ASKVQGLNSPLH

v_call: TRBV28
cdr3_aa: ASSWQGLSTEAF

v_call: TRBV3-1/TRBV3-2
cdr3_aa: ASSRVQGDTEAF

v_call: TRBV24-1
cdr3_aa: ATSDPGRGGGNTQY

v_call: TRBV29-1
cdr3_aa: SDRTVYGYT

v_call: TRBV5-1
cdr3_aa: ASSLVAGNEKLF

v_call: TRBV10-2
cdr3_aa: ASGPYSSYNSPLH

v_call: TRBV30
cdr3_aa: AWSVGNQGAHEQY

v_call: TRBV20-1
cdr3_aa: SAREEQF

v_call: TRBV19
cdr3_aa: ASSIGEIASPLH

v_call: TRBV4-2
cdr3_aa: ASSQAQDDSYGYT

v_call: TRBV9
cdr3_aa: ASSSTGNYGYT

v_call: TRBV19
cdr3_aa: ASSIGDRSEQY

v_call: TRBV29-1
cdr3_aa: SVGGDYGYT

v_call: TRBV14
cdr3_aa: ASSPRRGEVAYGEQY